The next 8 T cell receptor beta chains were all read from a single sample in a study of regulatory T cells in long-lasting Graves disease. Time point meaning: newly diagnosed GD, antithyroid drugs for less than 3 months. PBMC RNA was the source of the TCR library. Construction of TCR beta libraries relied on iRepertoire HTBI primers and on Arm-PCR targeting CDR3 regions. TCRdb fed the multiplex PCR reads into MiXCR, producing one record per CDR3 protein. The sample shows around 400,000 distinct CDR3 sequences, about 15% of them seen only once. This same sample was also part of a study on T cells in Graves' hyperthyroidism and ophthalmopathy.

Here the sequenced sample was peripheral blood mononuclear cells (PBMCs), taken at new diagnosis, from a patient treated with antithyroid drugs. The receptors originated from a woman aged 40 to 49 with Graves disease.

The table lists this clonotype with many counts. The chain uses TRBV5-5 and TRBJ1-4, with unresolved D. V dropped 2 bases and J dropped 4 bases, with 3 bases sitting between them. Germline V gives CDR1 SGHKS, CDR2 YYEKEE (reference sequence). The CDR3 consists of 12 residues. CDR3 residues: CASSFHNEKLFF. In nucleotides, the CDR3 is TGTGCCAGCAGCTTTCATAATGAAAAACTGTTTTTT.

A remark on this clonotype: A much larger clone lies a single base off, so this may be a read error. This chain connects TRBV3-1 to TRBJ1-6, with a weak D call TRBD1 (6 bases). The CDR3 length is 13 residues. Germline lookup yields CDR1 LGHDT and CDR2 YNNKEL (reference sequence). Here the CDR3 DNA reads TGTGTCAGCAGCCGACAGGCTGACTCACCCCTCCACTTT. It yields the protein CVSSRQADSPLHF.

In its sample, this clonotype was seen many times. The J gene is TRBJ2-4, the V gene TRBV7-3; D is possibly TRBD1 (6 bases). The CDR3 is 15 residues long. Trimming removed 1 base from V and 7 bases from J, with 14 bases in between. Germline CDR1 SGHTA, CDR2 FQGTGA. As DNA, the CDR3 is TGTGCCAGCAGCTTAAGTCGAGCACAGGGCAACATTCAGTACTTC. Amino acids: CASSLSRAQGNIQYF.

Here the CDR3 reads CASSHRTGNTGELFF. CDR3 bases: TGCGCCAGCAGCCACCGGACAGGGAACACCGGGGAGCTGTTTTTT. The chain joins TRBV4-3 to TRBJ2-2, with 7 bases that match TRBD1. The CDR3 is 15 amino acids. Losses at the gene ends were 3 bases for V and 1 base for J; bases not matched to a gene: 2. Germline CDR1 reads LGHNA; CDR2 reads YSLEER.

This clonotype showed up many times. The V gene is TRBV5-1, the J gene TRBJ2-3; a possible D gene is TRBD2 (5 bases). CDR1 SGHRS and CDR2 YFSETQ come from the germline V gene. The CDR3 loop spans 15 amino acids. Between the trimmed V and J ends, which lost 5 bases and 0 bases, there was a span of 13 bases. The CDR3 spells CASSPWEFSTDTQYF. The CDR3 nucleotides are TGCGCCAGCAGTCCCTGGGAGTTTAGCACAGATACGCAGTATTTT.

Many counts were recorded for this clonotype. The chain recombines TRBV7-9 with TRBJ2-7, with D possibly TRBD2 on 5 matching bases. The CDR3 contains 17 residues. V lost 1 base, J lost 1 base, and 17 bases lay in between. Germline CDR1 and CDR2: SEHNR and FQNEAQ (reference sequence). The CDR3 nucleotides are TGTGCCAGCAGCTTAGGAGTTGGCAGAGGGCTATCCTACGAGCAGTACTTC. This sequence encodes CASSLGVGRGLSYEQYF.

With regard to this clonotype: A far larger clone lies a single base away; this is likely a read error. The chain links TRBV7-8 to TRBJ2-5; 10 bases align to TRBD2. The DNA end is a closer match to TRBJ2-1, so the J assignment may be wrong. The CDR3 sequence is 15 residues long. Germline values: CDR1 SGHVS, CDR2 FQNEAQ. The CDR3 region has the DNA TGTGCCAGCAACTTAGCGCAGGGACTAGCGTTTGAGCAGTTCTTC. As protein: CASNLAQGLAFEQFF.

V gene TRBV5-1 combines with J gene TRBJ2-1; a weak D match, TRBD2 (7 bases). Germline CDR1 and CDR2: SGHRS and YFSETQ. Trimming pared 5 bases from V and 7 bases from J, leaving 28 bases between. The CDR3 is 18 amino acids. The CDR3 DNA sequence: TGCGCCAGCAGTAAAAGACCAAAGGGGGAGGGCCCTCGGAATGAGCAGTTCTTC. It is translated as CASSKRPKGEGPRNEQFF.